A selection of T cell receptor beta chains follows, all from one sample in a study of vaccination effects on CD4 cells after COVID-19. No antigens are known for them. The table came from immunoSEQ multiplex PCR; TCRdb's copy has only in-frame clones and leaves some out. The repertoire holds about 50,000 clones, with 65% to 75% as singletons. Sequenced here: CD4+ T cells from PBMCs cultured with HCoV-OC43 spike peptides, sampled after COVID-19 vaccination. These receptor sequences come from a human donor who received a COVID-19 vaccine. Both conserved end residues are part of each CDR3. A D gene is named only where the DNA matches it firmly. Clone size, where shown, is once, few, many, or a class for clones that have expanded.

CDR3,DNA,J,D,V,size
CASRESSNTGELFF,TGTGCCAGCAGAGAGAGCTCGAACACCGGGGAGCTGTTTTTT,TRBJ2-2,-,TRBV6-5,-
CASSGAGGGETQYF,TGTGCCAGCAGTGGGGCAGGGGGTGGAGAGACCCAGTACTTC,TRBJ2-5,TRBD1,TRBV2,-
CAISEGLGGPYEQYF,TGTGCCATCAGTGAGGGTCTAGGGGGCCCGTACGAGCAGTACTTC,TRBJ2-7,TRBD1,TRBV10-3,-
CASRESGWGDYGYTF,TGTGCCAGCAGGGAATCAGGGTGGGGAGACTATGGCTACACCTTC,TRBJ1-2,-,TRBV5-6,-
CAISESGGQETQYF,TGTGCCATCAGTGAGTCGGGGGGGCAAGAGACCCAGTACTTC,TRBJ2-5,TRBD2,TRBV10-3,-
CASSSGQAGDTQYF,TGCGCCAGCAGCTCAGGACAGGCAGGAGATACGCAGTATTTT,TRBJ2-3,TRBD1,TRBV5-1,-
CASSRSGTGVEAFF,TGTGCCAGTAGTAGGTCCGGGACAGGGGTTGAAGCTTTCTTT,TRBJ1-1,TRBD1,TRBV19,-
CASSRGGGGNQPQHF,TGTGCCAGCAGTCGAGGGGGAGGGGGCAATCAGCCCCAGCATTTT,TRBJ1-5,-,TRBV25-1,-
CASSLDQGRYEKLFF,TGTGCCAGCAGCTTAGATCAGGGGCGCTATGAAAAACTGTTTTTT,TRBJ1-4,-,TRBV7-9,few
CASAPGSYGYTF,TGCGCCAGCGCGCCGGGTAGCTATGGCTACACCTTC,TRBJ1-2,-,TRBV10-2,-
CASSTFGTSSSYNEQFF,TGCGCCAGCAGCACGTTTGGGACCTCAAGCTCCTACAATGAGCAGTTCTTC,TRBJ2-1,-,TRBV5-1,-
CASSLRDYTYEQYF,TGTGCCAGCAGTTTACGGGACTACACCTACGAGCAGTACTTC,TRBJ2-7,TRBD2,TRBV6-5,-
CARSQSGNTIYF,TGTGCCAGAAGCCAATCCGGAAACACCATATATTTT,TRBJ1-3,-,TRBV2,-
CASSQNGILTDTQYF,TGCGCCAGCAGCCAAAACGGGATCCTCACAGATACGCAGTATTTT,TRBJ2-3,-,TRBV5-1,few
CASSYQGNGYTF,TGTGCCAGCAGTTACCAAGGAAACGGCTACACCTTC,TRBJ1-2,-,TRBV6-5,-
CASSEAAPPRNQPQHF,TGTGCCAGCAGTGAAGCAGCGCCCCCGCGGAATCAGCCCCAGCATTTT,TRBJ1-5,-,TRBV6-1,once
CASSEGGAVWTDTQYF,TGTGCCAGCAGTGAAGGGGGGGCGGTTTGGACAGATACGCAGTATTTT,TRBJ2-3,-,TRBV6-1,-
CASSLKSGNTIYF,TGTGCCAGCAGTTTAAAATCTGGAAACACCATATATTTT,TRBJ1-3,-,TRBV27,-
CASSQRTSGNNEQYF,TGTGCCAGCAGCCAGAGGACTAGCGGGAATAACGAGCAGTACTTC,TRBJ2-7,TRBD2,TRBV7-9,-
CASSRTAQGSGSPLHF,TGTGCCAGTAGTAGGACCGCGCAGGGTTCGGGTTCACCCCTCCACTTT,TRBJ1-6,-,TRBV19,-
CASSLDLRRQQFF,TGTGCCAGCAGCTTAGATCTACGGCGGCAGCAGTTCTTC,TRBJ2-1,-,TRBV11-2,-
CASSMPGGQGIRSYTF,TGTGCCAGTAGTATGCCAGGGGGACAGGGGATACGGAGCTACACCTTC,TRBJ1-2,TRBD1,TRBV19,-
CASSRQRQYGYTF,TGCGCCAGCAGCCGACAGAGACAGTATGGCTACACCTTC,TRBJ1-2,-,TRBV4-1,-
CASRLAGWVQVNSPLHF,TGTGCAAGTCGCTTAGCAGGGTGGGTCCAGGTGAATTCACCCCTCCACTTT,TRBJ1-6,-,TRBV12-2,-
CAISGAGTGVDSPLHF,TGTGCCATCAGTGGGGCCGGGACAGGGGTGGATTCACCCCTCCACTTT,TRBJ1-6,TRBD1,TRBV10-3,-
CASSLALAGAGEQYF,TGTGCCAGCAGCTTGGCCCTAGCGGGAGCAGGCGAGCAGTACTTC,TRBJ2-7,TRBD2,TRBV5-6,-
CASSQDQVSPSYEQYF,TGTGCCAGCAGCCAAGATCAGGTGTCCCCCTCCTACGAGCAGTACTTC,TRBJ2-7,-,TRBV4-2,few
CASSSLLETQYF,TGTGCCAGCAGCTCACTTCTGGAGACCCAGTACTTC,TRBJ2-5,-,TRBV11-2,-
CASKAFTGQNEKLFF,TGCGCCAGTAAAGCATTTACGGGACAAAATGAAAAACTGTTTTTT,TRBJ1-4,-,TRBV5-1,once
CASSRVNTNSPLHF,TGTGCCAGCAGCCGAGTTAACACTAATTCACCCCTCCACTTT,TRBJ1-6,-,TRBV3-1/TRBV3-2,-
CASSLVSGLNQPQHF,TGTGCCAGCAGCTTAGTTTCGGGGCTTAATCAGCCCCAGCATTTT,TRBJ1-5,-,TRBV7-6,few
CASSAPYVYEQYF,TGTGCCAGTTCGGCCCCCTACGTCTACGAGCAGTACTTC,TRBJ2-7,-,TRBV19,-
CASTGRPTSPTSYEQYF,TGTGCCAGCACGGGGAGACCTACTAGCCCCACCTCTTACGAGCAGTACTTC,TRBJ2-7,-,TRBV21-1,-
CAINSGTAYGYTF,TGTGCCATCAACTCCGGGACGGCTTATGGCTACACCTTC,TRBJ1-2,-,TRBV10-3,few
CASSAYIELQTKQNSGELFF,TGTGCCAGCAGCGCCTACATAGAACTACAGACCAAACAGAACTCCGGGGAGCTGTTTTTT,TRBJ2-2,-,TRBV9,few
CASSSDRVSGNTIYF,TGTGCCAGCAGCTCGGACAGGGTCTCTGGAAACACCATATATTTT,TRBJ1-3,TRBD1,TRBV5-5,-
CASSALGGTNYGYTF,TGTGCCAGCAGCGCCCTAGGGGGAACTAACTATGGCTACACCTTC,TRBJ1-2,-,TRBV11-2,-
CASSLEGQGLGYTF,TGTGCCAGCAGTTTAGAGGGACAGGGGCTTGGCTACACCTTC,TRBJ1-2,TRBD1,TRBV27,few
CASSLGGGLHNSPLHF,TGTGCCAGCAGCTTGGGGGGGGGACTCCATAATTCACCCCTCCACTTT,TRBJ1-6,-,TRBV5-4,few
CASAAGAGKQFF,TGTGCCAGCGCGGCGGGGGCGGGGAAGCAGTTCTTC,TRBJ2-1,-,TRBV19,-
CASSQLRSGNTIYF,TGTGCCAGCAGCCAATTACGTTCTGGAAACACCATATATTTT,TRBJ1-3,-,TRBV3-1/TRBV3-2,few
CASSSGPSGNTIYF,TGTGCCAGCAGCTCCGGGCCCTCTGGAAACACCATATATTTT,TRBJ1-3,-,TRBV7-9,few
CATRSTKPGQGGGYTF,TGTGCCACTCGATCAACCAAACCGGGACAGGGAGGTGGCTACACCTTC,TRBJ1-2,TRBD1,TRBV19,-
CASTTLGTSGGMGETQYF,TGTGCCAGCACCACCCTGGGGACTAGCGGGGGGATGGGGGAGACCCAGTACTTC,TRBJ2-5,TRBD2,TRBV7-8,-
CASSYGSGGGSARYNEQFF,TGTGCCAGCAGTTACGGATCGGGCGGGGGGTCCGCTAGATACAATGAGCAGTTCTTC,TRBJ2-1,TRBD2,TRBV6-2/TRBV6-3,-
CASSKGTEAFF,TGTGCCAGCAGTAAGGGGACTGAAGCTTTCTTT,TRBJ1-1,-,TRBV27,once
CASSQGEESNQPQHF,TGCGCCAGCAGTCAAGGCGAAGAATCCAATCAGCCCCAGCATTTT,TRBJ1-5,-,TRBV23-1,-
CSVVTRGRGTEAFF,TGCAGCGTTGTCACGAGGGGGCGCGGAACTGAAGCTTTCTTT,TRBJ1-1,TRBD1,TRBV29-1,few
CASRTGGTNEKLFF,TGTGCCAGCAGGACAGGGGGAACTAATGAAAAACTGTTTTTT,TRBJ1-4,TRBD1,TRBV6-5,-
CASSEAQGYPTDTQYF,TGTGCCAGCAGTGAAGCGCAAGGCTATCCCACAGATACGCAGTATTTT,TRBJ2-3,-,TRBV6-1,few
CASSDLSGYTF,TGTGCCAGCAGTGATCTAAGCGGCTACACCTTC,TRBJ1-2,-,TRBV6-1,-
CASSVGQPADTQYF,TGTGCCAGCAGCGTAGGACAGCCCGCAGATACGCAGTATTTT,TRBJ2-3,-,TRBV9,few
CSGREIWEGTDTQYF,TGCAGCGGCAGGGAAATCTGGGAGGGCACAGATACGCAGTATTTT,TRBJ2-3,-,TRBV29-1,-
CASSEMGLYTEAFF,TGTGCCAGCAGTGAAATGGGGCTGTACACTGAAGCTTTCTTT,TRBJ1-1,-,TRBV2,-
CASSQGLGYGYTF,TGTGCCAGCAGTCAAGGGCTGGGCTATGGCTACACCTTC,TRBJ1-2,-,TRBV2,-